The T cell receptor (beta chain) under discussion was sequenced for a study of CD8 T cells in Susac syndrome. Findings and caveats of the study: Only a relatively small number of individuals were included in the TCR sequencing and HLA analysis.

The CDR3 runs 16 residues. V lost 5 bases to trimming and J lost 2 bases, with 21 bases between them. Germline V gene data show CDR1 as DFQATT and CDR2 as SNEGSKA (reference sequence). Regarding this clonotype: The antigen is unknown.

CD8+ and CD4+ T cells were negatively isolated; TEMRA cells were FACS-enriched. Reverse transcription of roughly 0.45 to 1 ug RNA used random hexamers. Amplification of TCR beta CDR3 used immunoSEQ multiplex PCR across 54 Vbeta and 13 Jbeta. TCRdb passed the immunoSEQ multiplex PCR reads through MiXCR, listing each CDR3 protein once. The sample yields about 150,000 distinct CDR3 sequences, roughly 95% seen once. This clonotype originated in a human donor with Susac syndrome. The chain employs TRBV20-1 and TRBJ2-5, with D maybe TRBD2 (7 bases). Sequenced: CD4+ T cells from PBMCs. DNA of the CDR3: TGCAGTGCTGATCGGGGGGCCCGTCCTTTTCAAGAGACCCAGTACTTC. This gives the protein CSADRGARPFQETQYF.